Listed below are T cell receptor beta chains from one sample, sequenced in a study of persistence of HIV-infected CD4 T cells. These receptors have no identified antigens. The method was immunoSEQ multiplex PCR; TCRdb's version includes in-frame clones alone and lacks a portion of them. The sample includes 30,000 to 45,000 clones, around 83% of them seen just once. Material: cultured CD4+ T cells from PBMCs, obtained from a patient who received antiretroviral therapy. The receptors originated from an adult with HIV. The donor label of this sample is uncertain. Both conserved end residues are part of each CDR3. The D gene is left open where the match is weak. Size tells how often a clone was seen (once, few, many) or the class of an expanded clone, and some rows leave it out.

V gene: TRBV29-1
D gene: TRBD1
clone size: .
J gene: TRBJ1-2
CDR3 protein: CSVAGQGWSGYTF
CDR3 DNA: TGCAGCGTTGCGGGACAGGGGTGGTCTGGCTACACCTTC

V gene: TRBV2
D gene: .
clone size: few
J gene: TRBJ1-2
CDR3 protein: CATYTAWSGYTF
CDR3 DNA: TGTGCCACCTACACGGCCTGGAGTGGCTACACCTTC

V gene: TRBV5-1
D gene: TRBD1
clone size: once
J gene: TRBJ1-5
CDR3 protein: CASSPGQGNQPQHF
CDR3 DNA: TGCGCCAGCAGCCCGGGACAGGGAAATCAGCCCCAGCATTTT

V gene: TRBV19
D gene: .
clone size: .
J gene: TRBJ2-7
CDR3 protein: CASSDRKYEQYF
CDR3 DNA: TGTGCCAGTAGTGACAGGAAGTACGAGCAGTACTTC

V gene: TRBV7-2
D gene: .
clone size: .
J gene: TRBJ1-1
CDR3 protein: CASSFGGLNTEAFF
CDR3 DNA: TGTGCCAGCAGCTTCGGGGGCTTGAACACTGAAGCTTTCTTT

V gene: TRBV6-4
D gene: .
clone size: once
J gene: TRBJ2-3
CDR3 protein: CASSPGGGHTDTQYF
CDR3 DNA: TGTGCCAGCAGTCCCGGAGGGGGCCACACAGATACGCAGTATTTT

V gene: TRBV6-1
D gene: .
clone size: .
J gene: TRBJ1-5
CDR3 protein: CASSEAGSTVINQPQHF
CDR3 DNA: TGTGCCAGCAGTGAAGCGGGGTCGACAGTTATCAATCAGCCCCAGCATTTT

V gene: TRBV5-1
D gene: .
clone size: .
J gene: TRBJ2-1
CDR3 protein: CASSIALGQTNNEQFF
CDR3 DNA: TGCGCCAGCAGCATTGCATTAGGACAGACAAACAATGAGCAGTTCTTC

V gene: TRBV4-2
D gene: .
clone size: .
J gene: TRBJ2-3
CDR3 protein: CASSQDLNGDTQYF
CDR3 DNA: TGTGCCAGCAGCCAAGATCTAAATGGAGATACGCAGTATTTT

V gene: TRBV6-5
D gene: TRBD2
clone size: .
J gene: TRBJ2-3
CDR3 protein: CASSPGGPRDTQYF
CDR3 DNA: TGTGCCAGCAGTCCGGGGGGGCCTAGAGATACGCAGTATTTT

V gene: TRBV5-1
D gene: TRBD1
clone size: .
J gene: TRBJ1-1
CDR3 protein: CASSTNRGAPEAFF
CDR3 DNA: TGCGCCAGCAGCACCAACAGGGGGGCCCCTGAAGCTTTCTTT

V gene: TRBV5-1
D gene: .
clone size: .
J gene: TRBJ1-6
CDR3 protein: CASRDATTYNSPLHF
CDR3 DNA: TGCGCCAGCAGGGATGCCACGACCTATAATTCACCCCTCCACTTT

V gene: TRBV3-1/TRBV3-2
D gene: .
clone size: .
J gene: TRBJ1-2
CDR3 protein: CASSQPGQGYGYTF
CDR3 DNA: TGTGCCAGCAGCCAACCGGGACAAGGCTATGGCTACACCTTC

V gene: TRBV30
D gene: .
clone size: .
J gene: TRBJ2-1
CDR3 protein: CAGGRISYNEQFF
CDR3 DNA: TGTGCCGGGGGACGGATTTCCTACAATGAGCAGTTCTTC

V gene: TRBV10-2
D gene: .
clone size: .
J gene: TRBJ1-5
CDR3 protein: CASRHGINQPQHF
CDR3 DNA: TGCGCCAGCAGGCACGGGATCAATCAGCCCCAGCATTTT

V gene: TRBV14
D gene: .
clone size: .
J gene: TRBJ2-2
CDR3 protein: CASSQNRAQSGELFF
CDR3 DNA: TGTGCCAGCAGCCAAAATCGGGCGCAAAGCGGGGAGCTGTTTTTT

V gene: TRBV30
D gene: TRBD1
clone size: .
J gene: TRBJ2-7
CDR3 protein: CAWRGQGTYEQYF
CDR3 DNA: TGTGCCTGGAGGGGACAGGGGACCTACGAGCAGTACTTC

V gene: TRBV10-2
D gene: .
clone size: .
J gene: TRBJ2-5
CDR3 protein: CASSGGTGHQETQYF
CDR3 DNA: TGCGCCAGCAGTGGAGGAACAGGGCACCAAGAGACCCAGTACTTC

V gene: TRBV7-9
D gene: .
clone size: .
J gene: TRBJ1-2
CDR3 protein: CASSSATGLYGYTF
CDR3 DNA: TGTGCCAGCAGCTCCGCAACAGGGCTCTATGGCTACACCTTC

V gene: TRBV25-1
D gene: .
clone size: .
J gene: TRBJ2-2
CDR3 protein: CASKRGTGELFF
CDR3 DNA: TGTGCCAGCAAAAGGGGCACCGGGGAGCTGTTTTTT

V gene: TRBV6-6
D gene: .
clone size: .
J gene: TRBJ2-5
CDR3 protein: CASARGLETQYF
CDR3 DNA: TGTGCCAGCGCCAGGGGACTAGAGACCCAGTACTTC

V gene: TRBV9
D gene: TRBD2
clone size: .
J gene: TRBJ2-7
CDR3 protein: CASSRETSGYEQYF
CDR3 DNA: TGTGCCAGCAGTAGGGAGACTAGCGGCTACGAGCAGTACTTC

V gene: TRBV5-4
D gene: .
clone size: .
J gene: TRBJ2-6
CDR3 protein: CASRRTGTGANVLTF
CDR3 DNA: TGTGCCAGCAGAAGAACAGGGACCGGGGCCAACGTCCTGACTTTC

V gene: TRBV6-5
D gene: .
clone size: .
J gene: TRBJ2-1
CDR3 protein: CASSSDRTYNEQFF
CDR3 DNA: TGTGCCAGCAGTTCCGACAGGACCTACAATGAGCAGTTCTTC

V gene: TRBV6-1
D gene: .
clone size: .
J gene: TRBJ1-5
CDR3 protein: CASSEGGNDQPQHF
CDR3 DNA: TGTGCCAGCAGTGAGGGGGGGAACGACCAGCCCCAGCATTTT

V gene: TRBV27
D gene: TRBD1
clone size: .
J gene: TRBJ1-5
CDR3 protein: CASSPGQGDQPQHF
CDR3 DNA: TGTGCCAGCAGCCCGGGACAGGGCGATCAGCCCCAGCATTTT

V gene: TRBV3-1/TRBV3-2
D gene: .
clone size: .
J gene: TRBJ2-2
CDR3 protein: CASSQASWAGELFF
CDR3 DNA: TGTGCCAGCAGCCAAGCCAGTTGGGCCGGGGAGCTGTTTTTT

V gene: TRBV19
D gene: TRBD1
clone size: .
J gene: TRBJ2-1
CDR3 protein: CASSIRTGLGGEQFF
CDR3 DNA: TGTGCCAGTAGTATTAGGACAGGGTTAGGGGGTGAGCAGTTCTTC

V gene: TRBV7-2
D gene: .
clone size: .
J gene: TRBJ2-7
CDR3 protein: CASSFVRTSAYEQYF
CDR3 DNA: TGTGCCAGCAGCTTTGTGAGGACTTCCGCCTACGAGCAGTACTTC

V gene: TRBV28
D gene: .
clone size: once
J gene: TRBJ2-1
CDR3 protein: CASSDISNEQFF
CDR3 DNA: TGTGCCAGCAGCGACATTTCCAATGAGCAGTTCTTC

V gene: TRBV6-5
D gene: TRBD1
clone size: .
J gene: TRBJ1-6
CDR3 protein: CASRGQGGSPLHF
CDR3 DNA: TGTGCCAGCAGAGGCCAGGGGGGTTCACCCCTCCACTTT

V gene: TRBV3-1/TRBV3-2
D gene: .
clone size: few
J gene: TRBJ1-2
CDR3 protein: CASSPAVQGLTGYTF
CDR3 DNA: TGTGCCAGCAGCCCAGCAGTACAGGGATTGACTGGCTACACCTTC

V gene: TRBV6-5
D gene: TRBD1
clone size: .
J gene: TRBJ2-1
CDR3 protein: CATSGFRQGYNEQFF
CDR3 DNA: TGTGCCACTAGTGGTTTTAGACAGGGCTACAATGAGCAGTTCTTC

V gene: TRBV5-1
D gene: .
clone size: .
J gene: TRBJ2-7
CDR3 protein: CASSLWVAPYEQYF
CDR3 DNA: TGCGCCAGCAGCTTGTGGGTTGCCCCCTACGAGCAGTACTTC

V gene: TRBV9
D gene: TRBD2
clone size: .
J gene: TRBJ2-3
CDR3 protein: CASSVGSGAADTQYF
CDR3 DNA: TGTGCCAGCAGCGTAGGTAGCGGGGCAGCAGATACGCAGTATTTT

V gene: TRBV3-1/TRBV3-2
D gene: TRBD1
clone size: .
J gene: TRBJ2-5
CDR3 protein: CASSRQGEETQYF
CDR3 DNA: TGTGCCAGCAGCCGACAGGGGGAAGAGACCCAGTACTTC

V gene: TRBV5-4
D gene: .
clone size: .
J gene: TRBJ2-2
CDR3 protein: CASSLITGSRPTGELFF
CDR3 DNA: TGTGCCAGCAGCTTAATAACTGGCTCTCGCCCCACCGGGGAGCTGTTTTTT

V gene: TRBV7-3
D gene: TRBD1
clone size: .
J gene: TRBJ1-5
CDR3 protein: CASSHYDRDRGRPQHF
CDR3 DNA: TGTGCCAGCAGCCATTACGACCGGGACAGGGGGCGGCCCCAGCATTTT

V gene: TRBV2
D gene: .
clone size: .
J gene: TRBJ1-2
CDR3 protein: CASSEEGFAGYTF
CDR3 DNA: TGTGCCAGCAGTGAAGAGGGATTTGCTGGCTACACCTTC

V gene: TRBV7-9
D gene: TRBD2
clone size: once
J gene: TRBJ2-1
CDR3 protein: CASSLVGTSPYNEQFF
CDR3 DNA: TGTGCCAGCAGCTTAGTCGGGACTAGCCCCTACAATGAGCAGTTCTTC

V gene: TRBV5-1
D gene: .
clone size: .
J gene: TRBJ1-2
CDR3 protein: CASRNTGGSDGYTF
CDR3 DNA: TGCGCCAGCAGGAATACAGGCGGCTCGGATGGCTACACCTTC

V gene: TRBV24-1
D gene: TRBD1
clone size: .
J gene: TRBJ2-3
CDR3 protein: CATSDRGWTGADTQYF
CDR3 DNA: TGTGCCACCAGTGACCGGGGCTGGACAGGAGCAGATACGCAGTATTTT

V gene: TRBV5-8
D gene: .
clone size: .
J gene: TRBJ1-5
CDR3 protein: CASSLRDQPQHF
CDR3 DNA: TGTGCCAGCAGCTTGAGGGATCAGCCCCAGCATTTT

V gene: TRBV9
D gene: .
clone size: .
J gene: TRBJ2-7
CDR3 protein: CASSVADSSYEQYF
CDR3 DNA: TGTGCCAGCAGCGTAGCGGACAGTTCCTACGAGCAGTACTTC